This entry lists 5 T cell receptor beta chains sequenced from one sample in a study of a mutant IDH1 vaccine in newly diagnosed glioma. Produced via immunoSEQ multiplex PCR; TCRdb's table is partial and in-frame only. Among under 90,000 clones listed, 79% were seen once. This sample's time point: baseline, week 1 (first vaccination visit). This sample's treatment: pre-vaccination baseline after standard-of-care therapy. This material consisted of PBMCs, taken from a glioma patient treated with radiotherapy, temozolomide or both. The receptor source for this set is a man over 45 with glioma.

This chain connects TRBV6-1 to TRBJ1-6; 7 positions match TRBD1. CDR3 length: 15 amino acids. From germline, CDR1 is MNHNS and CDR2 SASEGT. J lost 7 bases, V lost 2 bases, and 5 bases had no gene match. The CDR3 nucleotides read TGTGCCAGCAGTGAAAAGTCAGGGGGAAATTCACCCCTCCACTTT. This translates into CASSEKSGGNSPLHF.

The chain links TRBV27 to TRBJ2-5; 10 bases fit TRBD1. CDR1 and CDR2 from the germline V gene are MNHEY and SMNVEV (reference sequence). V shed 5 bases and J 5 bases; nucleotides not matched to a gene: 5. There are 14 residues in the CDR3. CDR3 region: CASSRTGGWETQYF. In DNA, the CDR3 is TGTGCCAGCAGTAGGACAGGGGGGTGGGAGACCCAGTACTTC.

This rearrangement joins TRBV6-5 to TRBJ1-2, with D hard to call. V was cut by 2 bases and J by 4 bases, with 8 bases left in between. CDR1 MNHEY and CDR2 SVGAGI come from the germline V gene. The CDR3 is 13 residues long. CDR3 DNA: TGTGCCAGCAGTTACGACGGACCCTATGGCTACACCTTC. Translation gives CASSYDGPYGYTF.

This rearrangement joins TRBV14 to TRBJ1-2, with D perhaps matching TRBD1 (5 bases). Germline V lookup: CDR1 SGHDN, CDR2 FVKESK. The germline V and J ends were trimmed by 5 bases and 2 bases, with 9 bases remaining between them. This CDR3 has 13 residues. The CDR3 coding sequence is TGTGCCAGCAGCTTTGACAGCAACTATGGCTACACCTTC. Translating it yields CASSFDSNYGYTF.

This clone was counted between two and nine times. The V call is TRBV6-6, the J call TRBJ2-5; D call uncertain. V lost 5 bases and J 4 bases, leaving 17 bases between the germline ends. Germline lookup yields CDR1 MNHNY and CDR2 SVGAGI (reference sequence). The CDR3 sequence is 15 residues long. CDR3 sequence (DNA): TGTGCCAGCAGTGCCCAGGATAGGCAGGCAGAGACCCAGTACTTC. Translated, it gives CASSAQDRQAETQYF.